These 20 T cell receptor beta chains share one sample of origin, sequenced in a study of blood T cell repertoires in COVID-19. Only in-frame clones appear in the TCRdb table, and some are missing; sequencing was by immunoSEQ multiplex PCR. The sample includes 270,000 or so clones, 85% to 95% of them seen just once. The sequencing sample was made of PBMCs or T cells enriched from blood (not recorded which). All receptors derive from a man in his forties or fifties who had been exposed to COVID-19.

Written as DNA, the CDR3 is TGCAGCGTTGCTGAGCGCGGTGGTTTGGAGACCCAGTACTTC. This encodes CSVAERGGLETQYF. V gene TRBV29-1 combines with J gene TRBJ2-5; unclear D gene. Germline loops: CDR1 SQVTM, CDR2 ANQGSEA. The CDR3 runs 14 residues. V was pared by 4 bases and J by 5 bases, with 17 bases between. Full variable domain (outside the CDR3, taken from reference TRBV29-1 and TRBJ2-5): SAVISQKPSRDICQRGTSLTIQCQVDSQVTMMFWYRQQPGQSLTLIATANQGSEATYESGFVIDKFPISRPNLTFSTLTVSNMSPEDSSIYLCSVAERGGLETQYFGPGTRLLVL.

The chain employs TRBV11-3 and TRBJ2-1, with 12 bases identical to TRBD2. The CDR3 length is 15 residues. Looked up from germline, CDR1 is SGHNT and CDR2 is YENEEA. V gave up 3 bases and J gave up 9 bases; unmatched junction bases: 6. The chain's CDR3 is CASSFSTSGSIEQFF. CDR3 DNA: TGTGCCAGCAGCTTTTCGACTAGCGGGAGTATTGAGCAGTTCTTC.

This clone was seen once. The gene calls are TRBV6-5 and TRBJ1-1; TRBD1 might be the D (5 bases). The CDR3 is 14 residues long. The V end lost 6 bases, the J end lost 5 bases, and 16 bases lay between the germline ends. CDR1 and CDR2 from the germline V gene are MNHEY and SVGAGI. CDR3 sequence (DNA): TGTGCCAGCAGAAGAACGTCGGGGGAAACTGAAGCTTTCTTT. Protein sequence: CASRRTSGETEAFF.

V usage is TRBV4-1 and J usage is TRBJ1-5; a weak D match, TRBD1 (5 bases). CDR1 and CDR2 from the germline V gene are MGHRA and YSYEKL. There are 16 residues in the CDR3. Trimming cost V 1 base and J 9 bases, with 19 bases left between them. The CDR3 sequence: CASSQVPGQPAGPQHF. The CDR3 region has the DNA TGCGCCAGCAGCCAAGTCCCAGGGCAGCCAGCGGGGCCCCAGCATTTT.

This clone has only one observation. The genes are TRBV14 and TRBJ1-1; D remains ambiguous. Trimming removed 0 bases from V and 8 bases from J, with 7 bases in between. Germline V lookup: CDR1 SGHDN, CDR2 FVKESK. CDR3 length: 12 amino acids. Here the CDR3 DNA reads TGTGCCAGCAGCCAAGACAGGATGGAAGCTTTCTTT. It translates to CASSQDRMEAFF.

This chain links TRBV19 with TRBJ2-1; tentative D call: TRBD1 (5 bases). Deletions cut 6 bases from V and 1 base from J, with 16 bases between. The CDR3 has 16 amino acids. Looked up from germline, CDR1 is LNHDA and CDR2 is SQIVND (reference sequence). CDR3 protein: CASSVQGMVSYNEQFF. Written as DNA, the CDR3 is TGTGCCAGTAGCGTTCAGGGAATGGTGTCCTACAATGAGCAGTTCTTC. Looking up the rest from reference TRBV19 and TRBJ2-1 gives the full variable domain: DGGITQSPKYLFRKEGQNVTLSCEQNLNHDAMYWYRQDPGQGLRLIYYSQIVNDFQKGDIAEGYSVSREKKESFPLTVTSAQKNPTAFYLCASSVQGMVSYNEQFFGPGTRLTVL.

The CDR3: CASSYGGGIAGELFF. CDR3 nucleotide sequence: TGTGCCAGCAGTTACGGCGGAGGGATCGCCGGGGAGCTGTTTTTT. The rearrangement uses TRBV6-5 and TRBJ2-2; D may be TRBD2 (6 bases). The germline gives CDR1 MNHEY, CDR2 SVGAGI. The CDR3 spans 15 residues. V lost 2 bases and J lost 6, with 13 bases in between.

The CDR3 reads CASTQLRNGRASTDTQYF. The DNA for the CDR3 is TGTGCCAGCACTCAATTGCGTAACGGGAGAGCCAGCACAGATACGCAGTATTTT. This chain links TRBV28 with TRBJ2-3; tentatively, D is TRBD2 (6 bases). Germline values: CDR1 MDHEN, CDR2 SYDVKM. CDR3 length: 18 amino acids. The V and J ends lost 7 bases and 0 bases respectively, with 23 bases between them.

The V call is TRBV12-3 or TRBV12-4, the J call TRBJ1-2; D may be TRBD1 (6 bases). The ends were cut back, 5 bases at V and 4 bases at J, with 11 bases in the middle. This CDR3 comprises 13 residues. The CDR3 region has the DNA TGTGCCAGCAGTGGCGACAGGATCTATGGCTACACCTTC. Translation: CASSGDRIYGYTF.

The genes are TRBV7-2 and TRBJ2-7; D possibly corresponds to TRBD2 (6 bases). The germline V and J ends were trimmed by 3 bases and 1 base, with 16 bases remaining between them. CDR1 is SGHTA, CDR2 FQGNSA, per germline. The CDR3 contains 16 residues. CDR3 protein: CASSFSSGGKSYEQYF. The CDR3 DNA reads TGTGCCAGCAGCTTCTCAAGCGGAGGGAAATCCTACGAGCAGTACTTC.

V is TRBV19 and J is TRBJ1-5, with unresolved D. With 1 base removed from V and 11 bases from J, the gap between germline ends came to 12 bases. The CDR3 runs 13 residues. Germline V gene sequence: CDR1 LNHDA, CDR2 SQIVND (reference sequence). CDR3 nucleotide sequence: TGTGCCAGTAGTATAGGCCGAGGGCGGTCCCAGCATTTT. It is translated as CASSIGRGRSQHF.

This sequence joins TRBV2 and TRBJ1-3; tentative D call: TRBD1 (5 bases). V lost 6 bases to trimming and J lost 0 bases, with 15 bases between them. CDR1 and CDR2 from the germline V gene are SNHLY and FYNNEI. The CDR3 has 16 residues. This CDR3 reads CASRLQGPISGNTIYF. As DNA, the CDR3 is TGTGCCAGCAGGCTCCAGGGCCCTATCTCTGGAAACACCATATATTTT.

The gene calls are TRBV4-3 and TRBJ2-7, with a possible D match to TRBD2 (7 bases). Germline CDR1 reads LGHNA; CDR2 reads YSLEER. The CDR3 contains 16 residues. V lost 0 bases and J 5 bases, leaving 17 bases between the germline ends. The CDR3 reads CASSQDIGGLMDEQYF. In DNA form, the CDR3 reads TGCGCCAGCAGCCAAGACATCGGGGGGCTCATGGACGAGCAGTACTTC.

The chain links TRBV6-5 to TRBJ2-7, with 8 nucleotides matching TRBD2. V lost 0 bases and J lost 0; bases outside the gene matches: 4. CDR1 is MNHEY, CDR2 SVGAGI, per germline. This CDR3 has 16 amino acids. The CDR3 region is CASSYSGAGVSYEQYF. The CDR3 DNA follows: TGTGCCAGCAGTTACTCGGGAGCGGGAGTCTCCTACGAGCAGTACTTC.

The chain uses TRBV24-1 and TRBJ2-2, with 10 bases fitting TRBD1. V shed 9 bases, J shed 4 bases, and the junction held 4 bases outside the gene matches. Looked up from germline, CDR1 is KGHDR and CDR2 is SFDVKD. The CDR3 has 14 residues. The chain's CDR3 is CATGGQGTTGELFF. CDR3 DNA: TGTGCCACCGGGGGACAGGGGACCACCGGGGAGCTGTTTTTT.

The chain combines TRBV4-1 with TRBJ1-2; a weak D match, TRBD1 (5 bases). This CDR3 comprises 16 residues. The V end was cut by 1 base, the J end by 5 bases, with 17 bases between. From germline, CDR1 is MGHRA and CDR2 YSYEKL. CDR3 coding DNA: TGCGCCAGCAGCCAAGTAATGGGGCAGTTTGGTTATGGCTACACCTTC. It encodes CASSQVMGQFGYGYTF.

The genes are TRBV5-6 and TRBJ1-1; TRBD1 matches at 7 bases. CDR3 length: 12 amino acids. The V gene's germline CDR1 is SGHDT and CDR2 YYEEEE. Trimming removed 4 bases from V and 7 bases from J; junction bases left unmatched: 4. CDR3 coding DNA: TGTGCCAGCAGCCGGGGGACAGTTGAAGCTTTCTTT. Its protein product is CASSRGTVEAFF.

The chain recombines TRBV3-1 (or the pseudogene TRBV3-2) with TRBJ2-2, with 9 bases fitting TRBD2. Trimming took 4 bases from V and 0 from J; bases not matched to a gene: 0. Germline V gene sequence: CDR1 LGHDT, CDR2 YNNKEL (reference sequence). This CDR3 is built from 15 residues. CDR3 nucleotide sequence: TGTGCCAGCAGCCCTAGCGGGGCGAACACCGGGGAGCTGTTTTTT. Its protein product is CASSPSGANTGELFF.

This clone is a singleton in its sample. The gene calls are TRBV28 and TRBJ1-2; possibly TRBD1 for D (5 bases). With 6 bases removed from V and 7 bases from J, the gap between germline ends came to 15 bases. The CDR3 is 13 amino acids. Germline V gene sequence: CDR1 MDHEN, CDR2 SYDVKM. CDR3 sequence (DNA): TGTGCCAGCAGCGCGCAGGGTCCTGGTGGCTACACCTTC. Amino acids: CASSAQGPGGYTF.

In the case of this clone: In the same sample, other DNA sequences code for this CDR3. The chain links TRBV30 to TRBJ1-1; D gene ambiguous. The CDR3 is made up of 13 amino acids. Germline V gene lookup returns CDR1 GTSNPN and CDR2 SVGIG (reference sequence). Trimming removed 0 bases at V and 1 base at J, with 6 bases between. The DNA of the CDR3 is TGTGCCTGGAGTGTATTAGAGAACACTGAAGCTTTCTTT. Protein: CAWSVLENTEAFF.